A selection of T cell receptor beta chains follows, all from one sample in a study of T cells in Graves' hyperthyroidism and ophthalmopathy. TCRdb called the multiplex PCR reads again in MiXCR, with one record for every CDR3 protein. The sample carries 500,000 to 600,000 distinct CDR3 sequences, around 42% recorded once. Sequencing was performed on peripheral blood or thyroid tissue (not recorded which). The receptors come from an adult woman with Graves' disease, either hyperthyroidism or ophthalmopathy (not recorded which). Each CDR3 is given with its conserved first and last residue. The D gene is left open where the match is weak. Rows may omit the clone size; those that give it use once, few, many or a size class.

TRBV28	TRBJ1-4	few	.	CASSPRPYGNEKLFF	TGTGCCAGCAGTCCTCGGCCTTATGGGAATGAAAAACTGTTTTTT
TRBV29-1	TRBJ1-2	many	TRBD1	CSCQGQGYSGYTF	TGCAGCTGTCAGGGACAGGGGTATTCTGGCTACACCTTC
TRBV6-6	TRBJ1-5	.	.	CASSYGRGGQPQHF	TGTGCCAGCAGTTACGGCAGGGGTGGACAGCCCCAGCATTTT
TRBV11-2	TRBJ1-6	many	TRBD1	CASSLTSGTAYNSPLHF	TGTGCCAGCAGCCTCACCTCCGGGACAGCTTATAATTCACCCCTCCACTTT
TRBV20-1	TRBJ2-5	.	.	CSAAGGRGVVWETQYF	TGCAGTGCTGCGGGTGGCAGGGGAGTGGTGTGGGAGACCCAGTACTTC
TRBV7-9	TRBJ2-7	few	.	CASSSGRSINEQYF	TGTGCCAGCAGTTCGGGACGGAGTATCAACGAGCAGTACTTC
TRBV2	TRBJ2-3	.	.	CASSDSLTDTQYF	TGTGCCAGCAGTGACAGCCTCACAGATACGCAGTATTTT
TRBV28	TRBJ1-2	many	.	CASSFPRVAPYGYTF	TGTGCCAGCAGTTTCCCCCGGGTCGCGCCCTATGGCTACACCTTC
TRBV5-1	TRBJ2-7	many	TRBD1	CATRSGTGPEQYF	TGCGCCACCCGATCCGGGACAGGGCCCGAGCAGTACTTC
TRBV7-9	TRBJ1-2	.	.	CASSLTLAGGYTF	TGTGCCAGCAGCTTGACACTAGCGGGAGGCTACACCTTC
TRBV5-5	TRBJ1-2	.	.	CASSLQGWSEFDYGYTF	TGTGCCAGCAGCTTACAGGGCTGGTCAGAGTTCGACTATGGCTACACCTTC
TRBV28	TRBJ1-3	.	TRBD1	CASSSHPTGTGNTIYF	TGTGCCAGCAGTTCCCATCCGACAGGGACTGGAAACACCATATATTTT
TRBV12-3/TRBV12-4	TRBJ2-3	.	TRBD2	CASSLFSGGETQYF	TGTGCCAGCAGTTTGTTTAGCGGGGGAGAAACGCAGTATTTT
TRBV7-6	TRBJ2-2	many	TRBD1	CASSFTLRDRRTGELFF	TGTGCCAGCAGCTTCACCCTCCGGGACAGAAGAACCGGGGAGCTGTTTTTT
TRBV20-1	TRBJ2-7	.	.	CSARDLDGDYEQYF	TGCAGTGCTAGAGATCTAGACGGGGACTACGAGCAGTACTTC
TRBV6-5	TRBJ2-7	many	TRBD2	CASKPGTSGREFLDF	TGTGCCAGCAAACCCGGGACTAGCGGGAGGGAATTTCTGGACTTC
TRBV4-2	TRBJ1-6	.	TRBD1	CASSARDSRSPLHF	TGTGCCAGCAGCGCCCGGGACAGCCGATCACCCCTCCACTTT
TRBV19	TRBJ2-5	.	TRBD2	CASSIRGGGQPQYF	TGTGCCAGTAGTATCCGTGGGGGAGGGCAGCCCCAGTACTTC
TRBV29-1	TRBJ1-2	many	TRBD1	CSGRQGTNGYTF	TGCAGCGGCCGACAGGGAACAAATGGCTACACCTTC
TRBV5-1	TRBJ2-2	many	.	CASSLGYTGELFF	TGCGCCAGCAGCTTAGGGTACACCGGGGAGCTGTTTTTT
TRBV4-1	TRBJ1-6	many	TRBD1	CASSQEGDSGNSPLHF	TGCGCCAGCAGCCAAGAAGGGGACAGTGGGAATTCACCCCTCCACTTT
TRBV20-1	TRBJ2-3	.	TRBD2	CSAGAGGTDTQYF	TGCAGTGCTGGAGCGGGAGGCACAGATACGCAGTATTTT
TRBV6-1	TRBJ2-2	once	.	CASSEGAGRELFF	TGTGCCAGCAGTGAAGGGGCGGGGCGGGAGCTGTTTTTT
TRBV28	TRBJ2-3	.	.	CASSFDTDTQYF	TGTGCCAGCAGTTTCGACACAGATACGCAGTATTTT
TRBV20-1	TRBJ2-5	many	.	CSAPDRLGETQYF	TGCAGTGCTCCTGACAGGCTGGGGGAGACCCAGTACTTC
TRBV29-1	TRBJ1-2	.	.	CSVEATDDDNYGYTF	TGCAGCGTTGAAGCTACAGACGACGATAACTATGGCTACACCTTC
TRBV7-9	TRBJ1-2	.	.	CASRNDWGMRGYTF	TGTGCCAGCCGTAATGACTGGGGGATGAGGGGCTACACCTTC
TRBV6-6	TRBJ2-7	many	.	CASSQGPRYYEQYF	TGTGCCAGCAGTCAGGGGCCGCGATACTACGAGCAGTACTTC
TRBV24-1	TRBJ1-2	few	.	CATRDSAYGYTF	TGTGCCACCAGGGACAGCGCCTATGGCTACACCTTC
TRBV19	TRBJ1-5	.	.	CASARGGANQPQHF	TGTGCCAGTGCCCGAGGGGGAGCCAATCAGCCCCAGCATTTT
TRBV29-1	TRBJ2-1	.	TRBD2	CSVYKGTSGTYNEQFF	TGCAGCGTTTATAAAGGGACTAGCGGGACGTACAATGAGCAGTTCTTC
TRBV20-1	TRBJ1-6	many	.	CSARDQNRVVSPLHF	TGCAGTGCTAGAGATCAGAACAGGGTAGTGTCACCCCTCCACTTT
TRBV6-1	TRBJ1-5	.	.	CASSYSDAGSTNQPQHF	TGTGCCAGCAGTTACTCGGATGCGGGGAGTACCAATCAGCCCCAGCATTTT
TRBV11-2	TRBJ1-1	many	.	CASRGLRGGTEAFF	TGTGCCAGCAGGGGACTGAGGGGCGGCACTGAAGCTTTCTTT
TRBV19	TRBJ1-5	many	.	CASSIAGRGNQPQHF	TGTGCCAGTAGTATAGCGGGGAGGGGCAATCAGCCCCAGCATTTT
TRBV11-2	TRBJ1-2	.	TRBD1	CASSDTGDYGYTF	TGTGCCAGCAGCGATACAGGGGACTATGGCTACACCTTC
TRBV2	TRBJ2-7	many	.	CASSEGPPRTVHEQYF	TGTGCCAGCAGTGAGGGTCCCCCAAGAACAGTCCACGAGCAGTACTTC
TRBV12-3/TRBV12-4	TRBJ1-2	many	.	CASSSPRGSDYGYTF	TGTGCCAGCAGTTCCCCACGGGGCTCGGACTATGGCTACACCTTC
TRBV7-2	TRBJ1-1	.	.	CASSSGRFGEAFF	TGTGCCAGCAGCTCCGGACGGTTCGGTGAAGCTTTCTTT
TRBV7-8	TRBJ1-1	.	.	CASSQGLPGMGDMNTEAFF	TGCGCCAGCAGCCAAGGGTTACCGGGAATGGGAGATATGAACACTGAAGCTTTCTTT
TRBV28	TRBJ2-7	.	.	CASSSQRNEQYF	TGTGCCAGCAGTTCCCAACGGAATGAGCAGTACTTC
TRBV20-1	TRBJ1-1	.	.	CSAPGFATEAFF	TGCAGTGCTCCAGGTTTTGCCACTGAAGCTTTCTTT
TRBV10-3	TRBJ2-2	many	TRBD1	CAISEQDRAGELFF	TGTGCCATCAGTGAGCAGGACAGGGCCGGGGAGCTGTTTTTT
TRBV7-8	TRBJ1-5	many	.	CASSPQPNQPQHF	TGTGCCAGCAGCCCGCAACCCAATCAGCCCCAGCATTTT
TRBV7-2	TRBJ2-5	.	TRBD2	CASSPRTSGHQETQYF	TGTGCCAGCAGCCCCAGGACTAGCGGGCACCAAGAGACCCAGTACTTC
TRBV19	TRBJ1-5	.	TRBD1	CASSPRPGDSNQPQHF	TGTGCCAGTAGTCCCCGGCCCGGGGACAGTAATCAGCCCCAGCATTTT
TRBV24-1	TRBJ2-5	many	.	CATGGGRGETQYF	TGTGCCACCGGAGGAGGGAGGGGGGAGACCCAGTACTTC
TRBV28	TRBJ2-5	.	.	CASKGAGQLQETQYF	TGTGCCAGCAAAGGGGCTGGACAACTCCAAGAGACCCAGTACTTC
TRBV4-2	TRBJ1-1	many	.	CASSQERGASTEAFF	TGTGCCAGCAGCCAAGAGCGGGGGGCCTCCACTGAAGCTTTCTTT
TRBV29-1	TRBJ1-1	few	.	CSVEAHDSREAFF	TGCAGCGTTGAAGCTCACGACAGTAGGGAAGCTTTCTTT
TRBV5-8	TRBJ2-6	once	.	CASSQDQSSGANVLTF	TGCGCCAGCAGCCAAGATCAGAGCTCTGGGGCCAACGTCCTGACTTTC
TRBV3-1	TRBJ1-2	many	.	CASSESGIYGYTF	TGTGCCAGCAGCGAATCCGGGATTTATGGCTACACCTTC
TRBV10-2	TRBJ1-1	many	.	CASMYGGGEAFF	TGCGCCAGCATGTATGGGGGAGGTGAAGCTTTCTTT
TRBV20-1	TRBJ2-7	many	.	CSARSSSGLSYEQYF	TGCAGTGCTAGATCCTCCAGCGGTCTCTCCTACGAGCAGTACTTC